This T cell receptor beta chain was captured by sequencing in a study of T cells in Graves' hyperthyroidism and ophthalmopathy (dated by TCRdb to the late 2010s). With regard to the full study: Peripheral blood was collected at initial diagnosis, before any treatment. To identify TCR V-J signatures that set the groups apart, the researchers used a discovery cohort of about a hundred patients, made up of approximately 43 with Graves' ophthalmopathy and 55 to 65 with stable Graves' hyperthyroidism. Whether ophthalmopathy could be predicted prospectively was tested in an independent validation cohort made up of 18 to 20 hyperthyroidism patients plus 17 patients who later progressed to ophthalmopathy. The approximately 95 discovery patients were divided at random into training and test sets in a 7:3 ratio. In several Graves' hyperthyroidism patients, the study also compared T-cell repertoires from thyroid tissue with T-cell repertoires from blood. After blood sampling, hyperthyroidism patients were treated with methimazole at a starting dose of 30 mg daily, and ophthalmopathy patients were treated with high-dose intravenous methylprednisolone. The paper reports TCR Vbeta CDR3 sequencing of over 130 peripheral blood samples: 40 to 45 ophthalmopathy, about 75 hyperthyroidism and 17 progressor patients.

The study at large found these results: In validation, the model predicted progression to ophthalmopathy a median of around six months before onset, with approximately 70% sensitivity and nearly 75% specificity. Sample size was not statistically predetermined, and blinding of investigators to group allocation was not performed. In cross-validation, a model built on a 13 V-J signature told ophthalmopathy apart from stable hyperthyroidism with approximately 90% sensitivity and around 83% specificity, and in testing the same model reached 80%/75%. Most expanded thyroid clonotypes (frequency above 0.001) were also found in blood, which suggests that blood repertoires may mirror thyroid immune responses.

There are 17 amino acids in the CDR3, from cysteine to phenylalanine inclusive. Only the CDR3 region is kept as DNA, spanning 51 bases read in frame from base 1. CDR1 and CDR2 are read off the germline V gene as ENHRY and SYGVKD. The TCR beta CDR3 regions were amplified from the RNA transcripts. For the first round of RT-PCR on the TCR CDR3, the HTBI primer set was used together with the Qiagen OneStep RT-PCR kit. A second multiplex PCR round built the libraries, followed by size selection and purification. Paired-end sequencing of the libraries was performed with 100 bp reads on an Illumina HiSeq2000. In the source study's methods: SOAPnuke was used to process the raw data, removing reads that contained adapters or uncalled bases, had a mean Phred below 15, or lacked an exact match to the constant primer or identifier. High-quality paired reads were merged using COPE v1.2.5, and each unique nucleotide sequence was defined as a clonotype. MiTCR v1.1 was used to align the clonotypes against IMGT TRBV, TRBD and TRBJ reference segments. The analysis included only V-J combinations with a frequency above 0.0001, which together covered 99% to 99.2% of the repertoires. The TCS score was defined as the ratio of F50 (clonal expansion) to E x V (chaos), calculated using BLOSUM62-based TCRdist between CDR3 peptides within each V-J. Welch's t-statistics and random forest reduced some 510 V-J features to roughly 13, which were used in a naive Bayes classifier (R e1071). TCRdb's own reprocessing of the public reads used fastp at Q25 and MiXCR and kept productive beta chains. Rows with a matching CDR3 protein are joined into one entry that keeps the most common DNA and genes. For this entry, the V and J calls and clone size follow TCRdb and not the study's own pipeline. This sample lists hundreds of thousands of distinct CDR3 sequences; about 17% were detected once. 16% of the sample is in the top ten clones.

As regards this clonotype: Its target antigen remains unknown. The junction shows a germline mismatch at one end, possibly a read error.

Hyperthyroidism patients were aged 18 to 65 years and newly diagnosed, with disease duration of less than 2 months. Any patient with an uncontrolled infection, another autoimmune disease, pregnancy or lactation was excluded. Diagnoses were based on clinical symptoms, serum thyroxine and TRAb, thyroid ultrasound and orbital computed tomography. Blood from progressor patients was collected at the time of first diagnosis with hyperthyroidism, before any ophthalmopathy symptoms had appeared. PBMCs were isolated from 8 to 10 ml of fresh peripheral blood by Ficoll-Paque density gradient centrifugation. Patients classed as progressors first received a Graves' hyperthyroidism diagnosis and then went on to develop ophthalmopathy during follow-up. Total RNA was extracted with Trizol reagent, and quality was checked on an Agilent 2100 Bioanalyzer.

Source material: blood. The chain was built from TRBV10-3 and TRBJ2-7; a stretch of 7 junction bases matches TRBD1. The TCR originated in a woman in her 50s with Graves' hyperthyroidism that later progressed to Graves' ophthalmopathy. In nucleotide form, the sequence is TGTGCCATCAGTGACCTGCCAAAAGGACAGGAAACCTACGAGCGGTACTTC. Its coded protein is CAISDLPKGQETYERYF.